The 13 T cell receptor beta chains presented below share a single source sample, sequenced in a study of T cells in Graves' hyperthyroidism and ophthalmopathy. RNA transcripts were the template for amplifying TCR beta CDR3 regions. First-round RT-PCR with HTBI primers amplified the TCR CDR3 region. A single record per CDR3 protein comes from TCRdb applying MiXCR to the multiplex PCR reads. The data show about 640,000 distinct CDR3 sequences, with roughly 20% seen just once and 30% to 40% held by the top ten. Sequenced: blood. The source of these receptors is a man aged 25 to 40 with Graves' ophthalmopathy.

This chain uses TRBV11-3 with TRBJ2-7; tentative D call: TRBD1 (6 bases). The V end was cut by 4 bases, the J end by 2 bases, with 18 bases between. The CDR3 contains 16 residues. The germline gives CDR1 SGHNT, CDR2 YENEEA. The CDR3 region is CASSSLEGDKPYEQYF. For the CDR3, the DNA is TGTGCCAGCAGCTCATTAGAGGGGGACAAGCCCTACGAGCAGTACTTC.

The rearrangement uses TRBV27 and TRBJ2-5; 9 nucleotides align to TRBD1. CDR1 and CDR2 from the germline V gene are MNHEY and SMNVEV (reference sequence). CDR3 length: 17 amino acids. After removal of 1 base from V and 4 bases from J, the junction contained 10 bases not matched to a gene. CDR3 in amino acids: CASSLYGTGFAGETQYF. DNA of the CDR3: TGTGCCAGCAGTTTATATGGGACAGGGTTCGCCGGAGAGACCCAGTACTTC.

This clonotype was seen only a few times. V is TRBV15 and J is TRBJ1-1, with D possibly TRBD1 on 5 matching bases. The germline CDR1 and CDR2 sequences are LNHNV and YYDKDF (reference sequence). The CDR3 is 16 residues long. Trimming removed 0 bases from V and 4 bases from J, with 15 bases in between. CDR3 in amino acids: CATSRDYKQVGTEAFF. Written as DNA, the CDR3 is TGTGCCACCAGCAGAGATTACAAACAGGTGGGCACTGAAGCTTTCTTT.

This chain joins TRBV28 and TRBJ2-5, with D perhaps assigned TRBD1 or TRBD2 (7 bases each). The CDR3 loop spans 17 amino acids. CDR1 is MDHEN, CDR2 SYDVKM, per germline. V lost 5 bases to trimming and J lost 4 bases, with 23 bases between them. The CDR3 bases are TGTGCCAGCAGTGAGATCGACAGGGTGGCTAGCGGAGAGACCCAGTACTTC. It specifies CASSEIDRVASGETQYF.

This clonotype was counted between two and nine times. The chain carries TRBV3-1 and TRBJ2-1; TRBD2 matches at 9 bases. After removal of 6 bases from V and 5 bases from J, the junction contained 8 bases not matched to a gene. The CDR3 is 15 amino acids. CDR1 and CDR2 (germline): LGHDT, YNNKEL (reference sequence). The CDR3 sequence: CASRRSGRPHNEQFF. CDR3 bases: TGTGCCAGCAGGCGTAGCGGGAGACCACACAATGAGCAGTTCTTC.

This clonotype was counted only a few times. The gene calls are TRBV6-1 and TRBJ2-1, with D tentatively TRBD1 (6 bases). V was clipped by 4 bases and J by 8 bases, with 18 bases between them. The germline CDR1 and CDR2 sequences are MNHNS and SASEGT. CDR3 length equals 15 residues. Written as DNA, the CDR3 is TGTGCCAGCAGTGTAACGACAGGCCCCGCCTATGAGCAGTTCTTC. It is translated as CASSVTTGPAYEQFF.

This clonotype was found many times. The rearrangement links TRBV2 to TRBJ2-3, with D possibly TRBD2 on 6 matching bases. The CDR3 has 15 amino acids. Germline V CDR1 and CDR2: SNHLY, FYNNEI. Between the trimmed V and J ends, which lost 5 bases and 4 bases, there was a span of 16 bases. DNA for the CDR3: TGTGCCAGCAGTCGCGGGACCCGGTTTGCAGATACGCAGTATTTT. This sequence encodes CASSRGTRFADTQYF.

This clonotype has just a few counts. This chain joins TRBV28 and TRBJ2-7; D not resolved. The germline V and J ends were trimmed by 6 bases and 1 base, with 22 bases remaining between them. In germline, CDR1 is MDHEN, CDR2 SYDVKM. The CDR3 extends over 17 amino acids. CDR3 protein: CASSPDVTDLKSYEQYF. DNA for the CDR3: TGTGCCAGCAGCCCCGACGTTACAGACCTAAAATCCTACGAGCAGTACTTC.

The CDR3 DNA follows: TGTGCCAGTATGACAGGGGGAGCCTCTGGGGCCAACGTCCTGACTTTC. Amino acid sequence: CASMTGGASGANVLTF. The rearrangement joins TRBV19 to TRBJ2-6; 9 bases map to TRBD1. This CDR3 has 16 amino acids. Germline V lookup: CDR1 LNHDA, CDR2 SQIVND (reference sequence). Trimming at V came to 7 bases and at J to 0 bases, leaving 4 bases not matched to a gene.

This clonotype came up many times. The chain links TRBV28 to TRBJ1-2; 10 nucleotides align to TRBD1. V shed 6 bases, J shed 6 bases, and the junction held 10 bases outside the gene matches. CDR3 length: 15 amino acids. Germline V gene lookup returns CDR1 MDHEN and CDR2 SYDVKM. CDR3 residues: CASSLNPGQGNGYTF. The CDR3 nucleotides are TGTGCCAGCAGCCTTAATCCGGGACAGGGGAATGGCTACACCTTC.

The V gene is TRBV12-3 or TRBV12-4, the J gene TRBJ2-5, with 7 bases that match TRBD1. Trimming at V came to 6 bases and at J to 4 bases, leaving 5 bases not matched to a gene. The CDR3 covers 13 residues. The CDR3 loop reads CASSPRGTETQYF. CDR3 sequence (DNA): TGTGCCAGCAGCCCCAGGGGGACAGAGACCCAGTACTTC.

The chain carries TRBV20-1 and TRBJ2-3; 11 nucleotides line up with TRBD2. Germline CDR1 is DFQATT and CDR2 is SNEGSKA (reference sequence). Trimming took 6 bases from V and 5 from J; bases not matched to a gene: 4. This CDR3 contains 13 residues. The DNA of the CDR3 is TGCAGTGCGAAACTAGCGGGAGTAGATACGCAGTATTTT. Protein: CSAKLAGVDTQYF.

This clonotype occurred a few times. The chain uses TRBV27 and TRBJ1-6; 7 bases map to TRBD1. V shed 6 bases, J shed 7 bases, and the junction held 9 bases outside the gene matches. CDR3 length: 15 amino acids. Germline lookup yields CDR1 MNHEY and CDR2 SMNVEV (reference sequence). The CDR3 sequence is CASSLTGQVNSPLHF. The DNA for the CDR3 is TGTGCCAGCAGCCTCACAGGACAGGTCAATTCACCCCTCCACTTT.